Each of the 25 T cell receptor beta chains below was sequenced from the same sample in a study of CD8 T cells in acute hepatitis C reinfection. Sequenced by immunoSEQ multiplex PCR; TCRdb stores in-frame clones only, minus some. The table lists about 38,000 clones, 80% to 90% of them singletons. Time point: naive CD8 control sorted from an acute-time-point sample. The sample comprised naive CD8+ T cells from PBMCs. These receptors all stem from a woman aged 18-29 years who spontaneously cleared hepatitis C infection.

CDR3 DNA: TGTGCCAGCAGCTTTCGGTCGGGCGGGCTCTACGAGCAGTACTTC. As protein: CASSFRSGGLYEQYF. The V call is TRBV7-9, the J call TRBJ2-7; the D gene is possibly TRBD2 (5 bases). The CDR3 totals 15 residues. With 3 bases removed from V and 3 bases from J, the gap between germline ends came to 15 bases. Looked up from germline, CDR1 is SEHNR and CDR2 is FQNEAQ (reference sequence).

CDR3 protein: CASSYSSGSPYYEQYF. CDR3 nucleotides: TGTGCCAGCAGTTACTCGAGTGGGTCCCCTTACTACGAGCAGTACTTC. This chain joins TRBV6-5 and TRBJ2-7; D ambiguous. The germline V gene encodes CDR1 MNHEY and CDR2 SVGAGI. This CDR3 comprises 16 residues. Trimming cost V 0 bases and J 3 bases, with 15 bases left between them.

The CDR3 region is CASSPEKAKNIQYF. The CDR3 nucleotides read TGTGCCAGCAGCCCGGAGAAAGCCAAAAACATTCAGTACTTC. The chain joins TRBV5-5 to TRBJ2-4; D not resolved. The CDR3 has 14 residues. Trimming took off 4 bases at V and 0 bases at J, with 8 bases between the two ends. Germline V lookup: CDR1 SGHKS, CDR2 YYEKEE (reference sequence).

This clone occurred once. The chain joins TRBV9 to TRBJ2-2; a weak D match, TRBD1 (5 bases). Per the germline V gene, CDR1 is SGDLS and CDR2 is YYNGEE. Trimming took 3 bases from V and 6 from J, leaving 6 bases between them. The CDR3 spans 12 residues. The CDR3 reads CASSGGPGELFF. The CDR3 nucleotides are TGTGCCAGCAGCGGGGGCCCCGGGGAGCTGTTTTTT.

This sequence joins TRBV7-9 and TRBJ1-2, with D possibly being TRBD1 (5 bases). The germline V and J ends were trimmed by 1 base and 5 bases, with 14 bases remaining between them. The germline gives CDR1 SEHNR, CDR2 FQNEAQ (reference sequence). The CDR3 covers 15 residues. This chain's CDR3 is CASSLGVGGAYGYTF. Here the CDR3 DNA reads TGTGCCAGCAGCTTAGGGGTTGGGGGAGCGTATGGCTACACCTTC.

The V and J genes are TRBV2 and TRBJ2-7; 7 bases are a match to TRBD2. From germline, CDR1 is SNHLY and CDR2 FYNNEI. The CDR3 extends over 19 amino acids. Trimming at V came to 4 bases and at J to 4 bases, leaving 22 bases not matched to a gene. CDR3 bases: TGTGCCAGCAGTGTAGCGAGAGAGAACCCAGGGCGGGAGAGGTACGAGCAGTACTTC. This sequence encodes CASSVARENPGRERYEQYF.

The chain joins TRBV27 to TRBJ2-7; 10 bases are a match to TRBD2. Germline V gives CDR1 MNHEY, CDR2 SMNVEV (reference sequence). This CDR3 region has 15 residues. The J segment lost 2 bases and the V segment lost 5 bases, leaving 6 bases of the junction unmatched. CDR3 nucleotides: TGTGCCAGCAGTCTAGGACTAGCGGACACCTACGAGCAGTACTTC. Protein: CASSLGLADTYEQYF.

This sequence joins TRBV2 and TRBJ2-7; D gene ambiguous. Trimming took 6 bases from V and 2 from J, leaving 8 bases between them. Germline values: CDR1 SNHLY, CDR2 FYNNEI. This CDR3 spans 12 amino acids. The CDR3 coding sequence is TGTGCCAGCAGCTCGGATCCCTACGAGCAGTACTTC. Protein: CASSSDPYEQYF.

This clone was detected once. The rearrangement joins TRBV6-5 to TRBJ2-5; no reliable D call. The CDR3 spans 14 residues. The germline V gene has CDR1 MNHEY and CDR2 SVGAGI. Trimming left V 5 bases short and J 0 bases short, with 10 bases between. This CDR3 reads CASSRNPYQETQYF. The CDR3, as DNA: TGTGCCAGCAGTCGCAACCCGTACCAAGAGACCCAGTACTTC.

The genes are TRBV6-5 and TRBJ2-1; no clear D. From germline, CDR1 is MNHEY and CDR2 SVGAGI. V was pared by 5 bases and J by 8 bases, with 19 bases between. The CDR3 has 15 amino acids. The CDR3 sequence: CASSLGPLIVDEQFF. CDR3 sequence (DNA): TGTGCCAGCAGTCTCGGACCCCTCATTGTGGATGAGCAGTTCTTC.

This chain uses TRBV29-1 with TRBJ2-1, with 8 bases lining up with TRBD2. CDR1 SQVTM and CDR2 ANQGSEA come from the germline V gene. The CDR3 is 16 residues long. Germline trimming cut 3 bases from V and 4 bases from J; bases unmatched to any gene: 11. CDR3 sequence: CSVDSASGPPYNEQFF. The CDR3, as DNA: TGCAGCGTTGATTCGGCTAGCGGGCCCCCATACAATGAGCAGTTCTTC.

This clone turned up a few times. The V gene is TRBV7-9, the J gene TRBJ2-7; 11 bases match TRBD2. Germline V gene data show CDR1 as SEHNR and CDR2 as FQNEAQ (reference sequence). V lost 3 bases and J lost 2; bases outside the gene matches: 3. CDR3 size: 15 residues. The CDR3 nucleotides are TGTGCCAGCAGCTTCACTAGCGGGAGAACCTACGAGCAGTACTTC. It specifies CASSFTSGRTYEQYF. Full variable domain (outside the CDR3, taken from reference TRBV7-9 and TRBJ2-7): DTGVSQNPRHKITKRGQNVTFRCDPISEHNRLYWYRQTLGQGPEFLTYFQNEAQLEKSRLLSDRFSAERPKGSFSTLEIQRTEQGDSAMYLCASSFTSGRTYEQYFGPGTRLTVT.

This chain uses TRBV14 with TRBJ1-1; D is uncertain. Germline-derived CDR1 and CDR2 are SGHDN and FVKESK. V was trimmed by 2 bases and J by 11 bases, leaving 12 bases between them. CDR3 length: 12 amino acids. This CDR3 reads CASSQNRVEAFF. CDR3 bases: TGTGCCAGCAGCCAAAACCGGGTTGAGGCTTTCTTT.

J is TRBJ2-3 and V is TRBV5-1, with D maybe TRBD2 (5 bases). V shed 4 bases and J shed 6 bases, with 18 bases lying between them. Germline V lookup: CDR1 SGHRS, CDR2 YFSETQ. The CDR3 totals 15 residues. CDR3 protein: CASSLTIAFGDTQYF. The CDR3 DNA follows: TGCGCCAGCAGCCTAACGATAGCGTTTGGCGATACGCAGTATTTT. The variable domain in full, with the rest retrieved from reference TRBV5-1 and TRBJ2-3, is KAGVTQTPRYLIKTRGQQVTLSCSPISGHRSVSWYQQTPGQGLQFLFEYFSETQRNKGNFPGRFSGRQFSNSRSEMNVSTLELGDSALYLCASSLTIAFGDTQYFGPGTRLTVL.

V usage is TRBV10-3 and J usage is TRBJ1-1, with D perhaps matching TRBD1 (5 bases). Germline-derived CDR1 and CDR2 are ENHRY and SYGVKD. The length of the CDR3 is 12 residues. V was shortened by 7 bases and J by 4 bases, with 10 bases between the two germline ends. CDR3 DNA sequence: TGTGCCATCACCGACAGTGTCACTGAAGCTTTCTTT. This sequence encodes CAITDSVTEAFF.

The chain uses TRBV13 and TRBJ2-2, with no clear D. CDR3 length: 14 amino acids. Germline lookup yields CDR1 PRHDT and CDR2 FYEKMQ (reference sequence). V lost 0 bases and J lost 4, with 6 bases in between. The CDR3, as DNA: TGTGCCAGCAGCTTAGGTCGATCCACCGGGGAGCTGTTTTTT. It specifies CASSLGRSTGELFF.

This clone was picked up a small number of times. The chain is built from TRBV5-1 and TRBJ2-1; TRBD2 might be the D (6 bases). Germline V gene sequence: CDR1 SGHRS, CDR2 YFSETQ. The CDR3 is 15 residues long. Trimming removed 2 bases at V and 4 bases at J, with 13 bases between. In DNA, the CDR3 is TGCGCCAGCAGCTTACGGGAGTCCCCTTACAATGAGCAGTTCTTC. This encodes CASSLRESPYNEQFF.

The V gene is TRBV14, the J gene TRBJ2-7; D unclear. CDR1 SGHDN and CDR2 FVKESK come from the germline V gene. Deletions cut 0 bases from V and 3 bases from J, with 6 bases between. There are 13 residues in the CDR3. CDR3 sequence reads: CASSQDLGYEQYF. The CDR3 nucleotides are TGTGCCAGCAGCCAAGATCTTGGCTACGAGCAGTACTTC.

The chain joins TRBV27 to TRBJ2-7, with no clear D. Between the trimmed V and J ends, which lost 5 bases and 5 bases, there was a span of 16 bases. The CDR3 runs to 14 residues. Germline V CDR1 and CDR2: MNHEY, SMNVEV (reference sequence). The CDR3 spells CASSPRSTHHEQYF. In nucleotides, the CDR3 is TGTGCCAGCAGTCCACGATCAACTCACCACGAGCAGTACTTC.

V usage is TRBV4-1 and J usage is TRBJ2-7, with 10 bases that match TRBD2. The length of the CDR3 is 16 residues. Losses at the gene ends were 1 base for V and 6 bases for J; bases not matched to a gene: 9. Per germline, CDR1 MGHRA and CDR2 YSYEKL. CDR3 in DNA: TGCGCCAGCAGCCAAGTTCCCCTAGCGGGAGATTCCGAGCAGTACTTC. Residues: CASSQVPLAGDSEQYF.

This clone has just one count. This chain connects TRBV27 to TRBJ2-1; TRBD2 aligns across 11 bases. CDR1 MNHEY and CDR2 SMNVEV come from the germline V gene (reference sequence). This CDR3 is 12 amino acids long. Trimming took 10 bases from V and 6 from J; bases not matched to a gene: 2. The chain's CDR3 is CAISGRANEQFF. CDR3 bases: TGTGCCATTAGCGGGAGGGCCAATGAGCAGTTCTTC.

The CDR3 DNA sequence: TGTGCCAGCACCGAGGGGACTAGCGTGGACACAGATACGCAGTATTTT. Encoded protein: CASTEGTSVDTDTQYF. The V call is TRBV7-9, the J call TRBJ2-3; TRBD2 aligns across 10 bases. The CDR3 extends over 16 amino acids. Germline CDR1 is SEHNR and CDR2 is FQNEAQ (reference sequence). V gave up 7 bases and J gave up 2 bases; unmatched junction bases: 9.

The chain recombines TRBV11-2 with TRBJ2-7, with TRBD1 matching over 11 bases. The germline gives CDR1 SGHAT, CDR2 FQNNGV. V trimming: 6 bases; J trimming: 6 bases; junction bases outside the gene matches: 7. This CDR3 region has 14 residues. CDR3 DNA: TGTGCCAGCAGTTTCCGGGACAGGGGGTTCGAGCAGTACTTC. Protein: CASSFRDRGFEQYF.

CDR3 loop: CASSYNRNTEAFF. Written as DNA, the CDR3 is TGTGCCAGCAGCTATAACAGGAACACTGAAGCTTTCTTT. The rearrangement links TRBV7-6 to TRBJ1-1; D is ambiguous. The length of the CDR3 is 13 residues. Germline V gene data show CDR1 as SGHVS and CDR2 as FNYEAQ. The ends were cut back, 4 bases at V and 1 base at J, with 7 bases in the middle.

This clone was seen only once. The chain recombines TRBV19 with TRBJ1-5; weak D call: TRBD1 (5 bases). The CDR3 covers 13 residues. V was clipped by 6 bases and J by 6 bases, with 12 bases between them. Germline CDR1 is LNHDA and CDR2 is SQIVND (reference sequence). CDR3 sequence reads: CASSPYGGQPQHF. As DNA, the CDR3 is TGTGCCAGTAGCCCATATGGGGGTCAGCCCCAGCATTTT. Complete variable domain (other parts from reference TRBV19 and TRBJ1-5): DGGITQSPKYLFRKEGQNVTLSCEQNLNHDAMYWYRQDPGQGLRLIYYSQIVNDFQKGDIAEGYSVSREKKESFPLTVTSAQKNPTAFYLCASSPYGGQPQHFGDGTRLSIL.